A single sample is the source of the 30 T cell receptor beta chains below, sequenced in a study of T cell repertoires in cytomegalovirus infection (dated by TCRdb to the late 2010s). Their antigens are not known. The treatment or condition label here, explained by the study, means: in vitro stimulation with specific CMV peptide epitopes to enrich CMV-specific T cells. Instrument used: Illumina HiSeq 1500. TCRdb took the public reads, trimmed them with fastp at Q25, ran MiXCR for clone calling and kept in-frame beta chains. When rows share a CDR3 protein, they turn into one entry using the most common DNA and genes. Recorded for this sample are 300,000 to 400,000 distinct CDR3 sequences; 25% to 30% of them occurred a single time. About 20% of the sample goes to the ten largest clones. The sample was cultured PBMCs, taken from culture after CMV antigen stimulation. The source of these receptors is a human donor in good health (CMV status not recorded). Some clones in this sample may be carry-over from other donors' samples.

This rearrangement joins TRBV5-4 to TRBJ1-1; D not resolved. Germline V gene data show CDR1 as SGHNT and CDR2 as YYREEE (reference sequence). The CDR3 spans 15 residues. The V end was cut by 0 bases, the J end by 1 base, with 10 bases between. The CDR3 bases are TGTGCCAGCAGCTTGGACGGGTACCAGAACACTGAAGCTTTCTTT. Translating it yields CASSLDGYQNTEAFF.

In its sample, this clonotype was seen a few times. The chain combines TRBV7-8 with TRBJ2-7; D might be TRBD2 (7 bases). This CDR3 spans 16 amino acids. V gave up 1 base and J gave up 7 bases, with 20 bases separating them. Germline lookup yields CDR1 SGHVS and CDR2 FQNEAQ. The CDR3 region has the DNA TGTGCCAGCAGCTTAGAGGGGGGGAGTAGAGCTGGGGAGCAGTACTTC. It specifies CASSLEGGSRAGEQYF.

This clonotype was detected many times. The rearrangement joins TRBV7-9 to TRBJ1-6; D not resolved. The CDR3 has 14 amino acids. The germline gives CDR1 SEHNR, CDR2 FQNEAQ (reference sequence). V was cut by 3 bases and J by 5 bases, with 8 bases left in between. DNA of the CDR3: TGTGCCAGCAGCTTTGATCGTGATAATTCACCCCTCCACTTT. Its protein product is CASSFDRDNSPLHF.

In this sample, this clonotype turned up once. The chain carries TRBV20-1 and TRBJ1-6; possible D gene TRBD1, 5 bases. V was pared by 5 bases and J by 3 bases, with 11 bases between. The CDR3 runs to 14 residues. From germline, CDR1 is DFQATT and CDR2 SNEGSKA (reference sequence). CDR3 nucleotides: TGCAGTGCTGTGCAGGGAGGCTATAATTCACCCCTCCACTTT. Encoded protein: CSAVQGGYNSPLHF.

The rearrangement uses TRBV10-3 and TRBJ1-5; D perhaps matches TRBD1 (5 bases). Trimming left V 0 bases short and J 3 bases short, with 12 bases between. The CDR3 loop spans 16 amino acids. Germline CDR1 is ENHRY and CDR2 is SYGVKD. CDR3 DNA: TGTGCCATCAGTGAGTCTGAGGGGATTTACAATCAGCCCCAGCATTTT. The encoded protein is CAISESEGIYNQPQHF.

This clonotype has a count of ten or more. V usage is TRBV7-2 and J usage is TRBJ2-3; no clear D gene. Germline loops: CDR1 SGHTA, CDR2 FQGNSA. Deletions cut 2 bases from V and 2 bases from J, with 8 bases between. The CDR3 contains 14 residues. The CDR3 nucleotides read TGTGCCAGCAGCTTACAGGCAGTCACAGATACGCAGTATTTT. The encoded protein is CASSLQAVTDTQYF.

The chain employs TRBV29-1 and TRBJ1-1, with 7 bases matching TRBD1. Germline CDR1 and CDR2: SQVTM and ANQGSEA. The CDR3 has 16 amino acids. Unmatched junction bases numbered 13, after V lost 0 bases and J lost 6 bases. This CDR3 reads CSVEEKGKTGAAEAFF. DNA of the CDR3: TGCAGCGTTGAAGAAAAGGGCAAAACAGGGGCCGCTGAAGCTTTCTTT.

The chain recombines TRBV9 with TRBJ2-3; a weak D match, TRBD2 (5 bases). V dropped 0 bases and J dropped 1 base, with 12 bases sitting between them. The germline V gene encodes CDR1 SGDLS and CDR2 YYNGEE. The CDR3 loop spans 16 amino acids. The CDR3 protein is CASSVAGKIGTDTQYF. The CDR3 coding sequence is TGTGCCAGCAGCGTAGCGGGGAAGATTGGCACAGATACGCAGTATTTT. Looking up the rest from reference TRBV9 and TRBJ2-3 gives the full variable domain: DSGVTQTPKHLITATGQRVTLRCSPRSGDLSVYWYQQSLDQGLQFLIQYYNGEERAKGNILERFSAQQFPDLHSELNLSSLELGDSALYFCASSVAGKIGTDTQYFGPGTRLTVL.

The chain recombines TRBV7-2 with TRBJ2-2; D is unclear. V dropped 1 base and J dropped 6 bases, with 12 bases sitting between them. The CDR3 sequence is 15 residues long. In germline, CDR1 is SGHTA, CDR2 FQGNSA. CDR3 nucleotides: TGTGCCAGCAGCTTAGTAGGGCTCCTCGCCGGGGAGCTGTTTTTT. This codes for CASSLVGLLAGELFF.

The chain combines TRBV10-3 with TRBJ2-7; 9 nucleotides match TRBD1. V lost 10 bases to trimming and J lost 6 bases; unmatched junction nucleotides: 13. The CDR3 runs 14 residues. From germline, CDR1 is ENHRY and CDR2 SYGVKD. CDR3 sequence: CATGQGISEGEQYF. The CDR3 nucleotides read TGTGCCACGGGACAGGGAATTTCCGAGGGCGAGCAGTACTTC.

This clonotype was observed a handful of times. V usage is TRBV7-8 and J usage is TRBJ1-1; D unresolved. The germline V gene has CDR1 SGHVS and CDR2 FQNEAQ. Trimming cost V 2 bases and J 2 bases, with 9 bases left between them. The CDR3 sequence is 14 residues long. CDR3 in DNA: TGTGCCAGCAGCTTACAGGTTTTTAACACTGAAGCTTTCTTT. This gives the protein CASSLQVFNTEAFF.

The chain couples TRBV15 to TRBJ2-3; either TRBD1 or TRBD2 may supply D (5 bases each). The V and J ends lost 5 bases and 4 bases respectively, with 10 bases between them. CDR3 length: 13 amino acids. From germline, CDR1 is LNHNV and CDR2 YYDKDF (reference sequence). The CDR3 reads CATSLLGADTQYF. CDR3 nucleotide sequence: TGTGCCACCAGCCTCCTGGGGGCAGATACGCAGTATTTT.

This clonotype was counted many times. The chain is built from TRBV7-2 and TRBJ1-6; D gene ambiguous. This CDR3 has 14 residues. Per the germline V gene, CDR1 is SGHTA and CDR2 is FQGNSA. V was shortened by 4 bases and J by 7 bases, with 11 bases between the two germline ends. The CDR3 loop is CASSSRTENSPLHF. For the CDR3, the DNA is TGTGCCAGCAGCTCTAGGACGGAAAATTCACCCCTCCACTTT.

V usage is TRBV12-3 or TRBV12-4 and J usage is TRBJ2-7, with a weak D call TRBD1 (6 bases). The V end lost 4 bases, the J end lost 2 bases, and 12 bases lay between the germline ends. The CDR3 is made up of 14 amino acids. CDR3 sequence: CASSSRDTAYEQYF. CDR3 DNA: TGTGCCAGCAGTTCCCGGGACACCGCCTACGAGCAGTACTTC.

This clonotype was picked up a small number of times. This chain uses TRBV6-1 with TRBJ1-2; D unresolved. Deletions cut 3 bases from V and 7 bases from J, with 9 bases between. Germline CDR1 is MNHNS and CDR2 is SASEGT. The CDR3 is 12 amino acids. CDR3 bases: TGTGCCAGCAGTGACGAGCCACTTGGCTACACCTTC. This sequence encodes CASSDEPLGYTF.

This clonotype was seen a few times. The chain employs TRBV6-6 and TRBJ2-5, with a weak D call TRBD2 (5 bases). The CDR3 contains 15 residues. With 0 bases removed from V and 5 bases from J, the gap between germline ends came to 13 bases. The germline gives CDR1 MNHNY, CDR2 SVGAGI (reference sequence). CDR3 residues: CASSYSSRGRETQYF. The CDR3 nucleotides read TGTGCCAGCAGTTACTCGAGTCGGGGAAGGGAGACCCAGTACTTC.

This clonotype was counted only a few times. This chain uses TRBV19 with TRBJ2-7; 10 bases fit TRBD1. This CDR3 is 15 amino acids long. Germline CDR1 LNHDA, CDR2 SQIVND (reference sequence). V shed 3 bases, J shed 3 bases, and the junction held 5 bases outside the gene matches. Here the CDR3 DNA reads TGTGCCAGTAGTATGGGACAGGGGCTTTACTACGAGCAGTACTTC. Translating gives CASSMGQGLYYEQYF.

This clonotype was observed a few times. V is TRBV27 and J is TRBJ1-2; no definite D call. The ends were cut back, 0 bases at V and 6 bases at J, with 20 bases in the middle. Germline loops: CDR1 MNHEY, CDR2 SMNVEV (reference sequence). The CDR3 is made up of 17 amino acids. The CDR3 bases are TGTGCCAGCAGTTTATCCGCCTCAGGACCGGTTATCGATGGCTACACCTTC. Translating gives CASSLSASGPVIDGYTF.

In regard to this clonotype: A much larger clone differs by one base, so this may be a read error. DNA of the CDR3: TGTGCCAGCAGTTGGATAGCGACCCGGGAGCTGTTTTTT. Protein sequence: CASSWIATRELFF. This chain uses TRBV12-3 or TRBV12-4 with TRBJ2-2; D may be TRBD2 (5 bases). This CDR3 contains 13 residues. The V end was cut by 4 bases, the J end by 9 bases, with 12 bases between.

The chain is built from TRBV9 and TRBJ1-1; D gene unclear. CDR1 and CDR2 (germline): SGDLS, YYNGEE. With 0 bases removed from V and 4 bases from J, the gap between germline ends came to 13 bases. The CDR3 runs to 15 residues. The CDR3 coding sequence is TGTGCCAGCAGCGTAGGGCGGAGAGGTGTCACTGAAGCTTTCTTT. This translates into CASSVGRRGVTEAFF.

This clonotype was detected ten times or more. The genes are TRBV7-2 and TRBJ2-1, with D unresolved. Germline lookup yields CDR1 SGHTA and CDR2 FQGNSA. The CDR3 is made up of 11 amino acids. V lost 2 bases and J lost 6, with 2 bases in between. CDR3 amino acids: CASSLTNEQFF. The DNA for the CDR3 is TGTGCCAGCAGCTTAACCAATGAGCAGTTCTTC.

This clonotype was seen only once. This chain uses TRBV12-3 or TRBV12-4 with TRBJ1-3; D possibly corresponds to TRBD1 (6 bases). The CDR3 is 14 residues long. Trimming shortened V by 6 bases and J by 0 bases, and 9 bases separated the two germline ends. CDR3 residues: CASSHRASGNTIYF. CDR3 coding DNA: TGTGCCAGCAGCCACAGGGCCTCTGGAAACACCATATATTTT.

The chain is built from TRBV28 and TRBJ1-5; D is perhaps TRBD1 (6 bases). The CDR3 runs to 15 residues. The V gene lost 5 bases and the J gene lost 5 bases, with 16 bases spanning the gap. CDR1 and CDR2 from the germline V gene are MDHEN and SYDVKM. DNA of the CDR3: TGTGCCAGCAGTACACAGGGAAAGGGCGATCAGCCCCAGCATTTT. This encodes CASSTQGKGDQPQHF.

The table lists this clonotype with a few counts. This chain joins TRBV29-1 and TRBJ1-5; D perhaps matches TRBD1 (5 bases). This CDR3 is 13 amino acids long. The germline V and J ends were trimmed by 2 bases and 1 base, with 6 bases remaining between them. Per germline, CDR1 SQVTM and CDR2 ANQGSEA. CDR3 in DNA: TGCAGCGTTGAACAGGGAAGCAATCAGCCCCAGCATTTT. This codes for CSVEQGSNQPQHF.

The chain uses TRBV5-1 and TRBJ2-1; 8 bases match TRBD2. This CDR3 spans 17 amino acids. The germline V gene has CDR1 SGHRS and CDR2 YFSETQ. The J segment lost 0 bases and the V segment lost 1 base, leaving 6 bases of the junction unmatched. CDR3 nucleotide sequence: TGCGCCAGCAGCTTGAAAGTTAGCGGGAACTCCTACAATGAGCAGTTCTTC. Translating it yields CASSLKVSGNSYNEQFF.

The V gene is TRBV7-3, the J gene TRBJ2-1, with 11 nucleotides matching TRBD2. The junction had 6 bases not matched to a gene; V was cut back by 5 bases and J by 3 bases. This CDR3 comprises 16 residues. CDR1 and CDR2 from the germline V gene are SGHTA and FQGTGA. The CDR3, as DNA: TGTGCCAGCAGCGATATAGCGGGAGGGGTCTACAATGAGCAGTTCTTC. Amino acid sequence: CASSDIAGGVYNEQFF.

This chain links TRBV12-3 or TRBV12-4 with TRBJ2-3; TRBD2 matches at 8 bases. V trimming: 7 bases; J trimming: 6 bases; junction bases outside the gene matches: 6. This CDR3 spans 13 amino acids. CDR3: CASTQGGGDTQYF. DNA of the CDR3: TGTGCCAGCACCCAGGGCGGGGGGGATACGCAGTATTTT.

This clonotype turned up a few times. The chain links TRBV5-1 to TRBJ1-1; D is unclear. V lost 4 bases, J lost 3 bases, and 10 bases lay in between. From germline, CDR1 is SGHRS and CDR2 YFSETQ. This CDR3 spans 13 amino acids. DNA for the CDR3: TGCGCCAGCAGCAGCCACGGGGACACTGAAGCTTTCTTT. Amino acids: CASSSHGDTEAFF.

The V call is TRBV3-1, the J call TRBJ2-1, with 7 bases that match TRBD1. Unmatched junction bases numbered 5, after V lost 3 bases and J lost 9 bases. The CDR3 has 13 residues. The germline CDR1 and CDR2 sequences are LGHDT and YNNKEL (reference sequence). DNA for the CDR3: TGTGCCAGCAGCCATTTACAGGGGAGTGAGCAGTTCTTC. Translated: CASSHLQGSEQFF.

The V gene is TRBV20-1, the J gene TRBJ1-1, with TRBD1 matching over 8 bases. V lost 5 bases and J lost 1; bases outside the gene matches: 6. The CDR3 loop spans 14 amino acids. Germline values: CDR1 DFQATT, CDR2 SNEGSKA (reference sequence). This CDR3 reads CSASQGATNTEAFF. DNA of the CDR3: TGCAGTGCTTCGCAGGGGGCGACGAACACTGAAGCTTTCTTT.